This is a list of T cell receptor beta chains from one sample in a study of beta chain features in type 1 diabetes. The data were produced by immunoSEQ multiplex PCR, yet TCRdb's version contains in-frame clones alone and is incomplete. Among 850,000 to 900,000 clones listed, about a sixth were seen once. The sample comprised naive CD4+ T cells from blood. All receptors derive from a young woman in good health. CDR3s include the opening cysteine and the closing phenylalanine or tryptophan. The D gene is left open where the match is weak. For some rows the clone size is stated as once, few or many, or as a class when expanded; others skip it.

J gene | D gene | clone size | V gene | CDR3 protein | CDR3 DNA
TRBJ2-1 | - | - | TRBV18 | CASSPPQVFGEQFF | TGTGCCAGCTCACCACCCCAGGTTTTCGGTGAGCAGTTCTTC
TRBJ1-1 | - | - | TRBV2 | CASRVEVLTEAFF | TGTGCCAGCCGTGTCGAAGTTCTTACTGAAGCTTTCTTT
TRBJ2-1 | TRBD1 | few | TRBV18 | CASLPSGQSSYNEQFF | TGTGCCAGCTTGCCGTCGGGACAGAGCTCCTACAATGAGCAGTTCTTC
TRBJ1-2 | TRBD1 | - | TRBV10-3 | CAIRQGASYGYTF | TGTGCCATCAGACAGGGGGCTAGCTATGGCTACACCTTC
TRBJ2-2 | TRBD1 | - | TRBV19 | CASSRGAGGRHGRDTGELFF | TGTGCCAGTAGTAGAGGGGCAGGGGGCAGACACGGTCGAGACACCGGGGAGCTGTTTTTT
TRBJ1-1 | - | few | TRBV28 | CASTTQGTEAFF | TGTGCCAGCACCACACAGGGAACTGAAGCTTTCTTT
TRBJ1-3 | - | - | TRBV7-9 | CASSLDRVGGNTIYF | TGTGCCAGCAGCTTAGACCGAGTCGGCGGAAACACCATATATTTT
TRBJ2-1 | - | few | TRBV19 | CASREGPDYNEQFF | TGTGCCAGCAGGGAAGGGCCAGACTACAATGAGCAGTTCTTC
TRBJ2-3 | TRBD2 | many | TRBV10-3 | CAIRREASLYTDTQYF | TGTGCCATCCGTCGGGAGGCGAGTTTGTACACAGATACGCAGTATTTT
TRBJ1-5 | TRBD1 | few | TRBV2 | CASSQSGQGNQPQHF | TGTGCCAGCAGTCAATCGGGACAGGGAAATCAGCCCCAGCATTTT
TRBJ2-2 | - | - | TRBV7-2 | CASRLSDTGELFF | TGTGCCAGCAGACTTTCAGACACCGGGGAGCTGTTTTTT
TRBJ2-1 | TRBD2 | few | TRBV25-1 | CASSGGTRHTRKQFF | TGTGCCAGCAGTGGCGGGACTAGACACACGAGGAAGCAGTTCTTC
TRBJ2-7 | - | - | TRBV6-6 | CASSYYSGPSYEQYF | TGTGCCAGCAGTTACTATTCTGGACCCTCCTACGAGCAGTACTTC
TRBJ2-7 | TRBD1 | few | TRBV2 | CATGTGGSYEQYF | TGTGCCACCGGGACAGGGGGGAGCTACGAGCAGTACTTC
TRBJ2-7 | - | few | TRBV28 | CASSSQTYEQYF | TGTGCCAGCAGTTCCCAAACTTACGAGCAGTACTTC
TRBJ2-7 | TRBD1 | few | TRBV28 | CASSFLGQGAEQYF | TGTGCCAGCAGTTTCCTTGGACAGGGTGCCGAGCAGTACTTC
TRBJ1-5 | - | few | TRBV2 | CASSFVRGSNQPQHF | TGTGCCAGCAGTTTCGTCCGGGGGAGCAATCAGCCCCAGCATTTT
TRBJ2-2 | - | - | TRBV9 | CASSFSEGELFF | TGTGCCAGCAGCTTCTCCGAGGGGGAGCTGTTTTTT
TRBJ1-1 | TRBD1 | - | TRBV5-1 | CASSLTGQGTEAFF | TGCGCCAGCAGCCTAACAGGACAGGGCACTGAAGCTTTCTTT
TRBJ2-7 | - | - | TRBV18 | CASSGTLPSYEQYF | TGTGCCAGCTCAGGTACCCTACCCTCATACGAGCAGTACTTC
TRBJ2-1 | - | few | TRBV4-1 | CASSRARGYLGGNEQFF | TGCGCCAGCAGCCGCGCTCGCGGTTACCTAGGGGGCAATGAGCAGTTCTTC
TRBJ2-7 | TRBD2 | - | TRBV28 | CASSLSTSGSSYEQYF | TGTGCCAGCAGTTTATCAACTAGCGGCAGCTCCTACGAGCAGTACTTC
TRBJ2-7 | - | - | TRBV7-2 | CASSLVGLVNEQYF | TGTGCCAGCAGCTTAGTTGGGTTAGTAAACGAGCAGTACTTC
TRBJ2-5 | - | - | TRBV5-4 | CASSSGTKETQYF | TGTGCCAGCAGCTCCGGGACCAAAGAGACCCAGTACTTC
TRBJ2-7 | TRBD2 | few | TRBV19 | CASSREGHYEQYF | TGTGCCAGTAGCCGGGAGGGCCACTACGAGCAGTACTTC
TRBJ1-1 | - | - | TRBV2 | CASSDSMNTEAFF | TGTGCCAGCAGTGACAGCATGAACACTGAAGCTTTCTTT
TRBJ1-1 | - | - | TRBV6-5 | CASSYDRTSDGAFF | TGTGCCAGCAGTTACGATCGGACTTCGGACGGGGCTTTCTTT
TRBJ2-5 | - | - | TRBV5-4 | CASSLLRESRVQETQYF | TGTGCCAGCAGCTTGTTGAGGGAAAGTCGGGTCCAAGAGACCCAGTACTTC
TRBJ2-1 | - | - | TRBV4-3 | CASSQGGTVYNEQFF | TGCGCCAGCAGCCAAGGCGGGACAGTCTACAATGAGCAGTTCTTC
TRBJ1-5 | TRBD1 | - | TRBV4-3 | CASSHDREGPQHF | TGCGCCAGCAGCCACGACAGGGAAGGGCCCCAGCATTTT
TRBJ2-7 | TRBD1 | - | TRBV25-1 | CASSEMGLATGGHEQYF | TGTGCCAGCAGTGAAATGGGGCTGGCGACAGGGGGTCACGAGCAGTACTTC
TRBJ1-4 | TRBD1 | few | TRBV5-1 | CASRRDRGLAYGEKLFF | TGCGCCAGCCGGCGGGACAGGGGTTTGGCTTACGGTGAAAAACTGTTTTTT
TRBJ2-3 | - | - | TRBV4-3 | CASSQRSMWDTQYF | TGCGCCAGCAGCCAGCGGTCTATGTGGGATACGCAGTATTTT
TRBJ2-7 | - | - | TRBV5-4 | CASSQTPGEQYF | TGTGCCAGCAGCCAGACCCCGGGCGAGCAGTACTTC
TRBJ2-5 | - | - | TRBV29-1 | CSPQKGGRVQETQYF | TGCAGCCCCCAGAAAGGGGGGAGGGTCCAAGAGACCCAGTACTTC